One and the same sample provided the 10 T cell receptor beta chains below, sequenced in a study of cytomegalovirus exposure and HLA in healthy donors. It was with 60 Vbeta and 13 Jbeta primers that the PCR ran. The assay was immunoSEQ multiplex PCR, and TCRdb's table has in-frame clones only and misses some. Of 93,000 or so clones in the sample, 66% are singletons; the top ten hold about 3.5%. The sample taken for sequencing was PBMCs. The receptors derive from a woman aged 45 to 65 in good health and CMV-seronegative.

V usage is TRBV18 and J usage is TRBJ1-2; the match to TRBD1 covers 10 bases. Per the germline V gene, CDR1 is KGHSH and CDR2 is LQKENI. CDR3 length equals 16 residues. J lost 2 bases, V lost 3 bases, and 6 bases had no gene match. CDR3 sequence reads: CASSPGTGVQNYGYTF. In DNA, the CDR3 is TGTGCCAGCTCACCCGGGACAGGGGTTCAGAACTATGGCTACACCTTC.

The chain joins TRBV10-3 to TRBJ1-2, with 8 positions matching TRBD1. In germline, CDR1 is ENHRY, CDR2 SYGVKD. This CDR3 region has 14 residues. The V and J ends lost 7 bases and 2 bases, in that order; junction bases with no gene match: 6. The CDR3 here is CAIMGGTGNYGYTF. The DNA for the CDR3 is TGTGCCATCATGGGGGGGACAGGAAACTATGGCTACACCTTC.

The chain couples TRBV2 to TRBJ2-7; TRBD2 aligns across 11 bases. The CDR3 runs to 16 residues. The V gene end was trimmed by 6 bases and the J gene end by 0 bases; junction bases not matched to a gene: 7. Germline V gene data show CDR1 as SNHLY and CDR2 as FYNNEI. CDR3 loop: CASSVGTSGNSYEQYF. CDR3 bases: TGTGCCAGCAGCGTCGGGACTAGCGGAAACTCCTACGAGCAGTACTTC.

The CDR3 loop is CASSLTSGTSGLEQYF. CDR3 nucleotides: TGTGCCAGCAGCTTAACATCCGGGACTAGCGGTCTCGAGCAGTACTTC. The rearrangement joins TRBV11-2 to TRBJ2-7, with 11 positions matching TRBD2. The germline V gene has CDR1 SGHAT and CDR2 FQNNGV. Germline trimming cut 2 bases from V and 6 bases from J; bases unmatched to any gene: 9. This CDR3 spans 16 amino acids.

The CDR3 DNA reads TGTGCCAGCAGTGAAGCTCCAGGGCCGTATGGCTACACCTTC. Protein sequence: CASSEAPGPYGYTF. This chain connects TRBV6-1 to TRBJ1-2, with D possibly matching TRBD1 (5 bases). Germline assignment: CDR1 MNHNS and CDR2 SASEGT. Trimming stripped 0 bases from V and 5 bases from J, with 10 bases between. The CDR3 is 14 residues long.

This clone was counted between two and nine times. The V gene is TRBV11-3, the J gene TRBJ2-5; D not certain. Per germline, CDR1 SGHNT and CDR2 YENEEA. V was shortened by 1 base and J by 5 bases, with 5 bases between the two germline ends. The CDR3 has 12 residues. The CDR3 is CASSLVLETQYF. The CDR3 bases are TGTGCCAGCAGCTTAGTCCTGGAGACCCAGTACTTC.

The V call is TRBV10-2, the J call TRBJ2-1, with TRBD2 matching over 8 bases. The CDR3 extends over 15 amino acids. Germline assignment: CDR1 WSHSY and CDR2 SAAADI. Germline trimming cut 7 bases from V and 8 bases from J; bases unmatched to any gene: 13. For the CDR3, the DNA is TGCGCCAGCAAGAGATGGACGGGAGGGAGGGATGAGCAGTTCTTC. It codes for CASKRWTGGRDEQFF.

CDR3 sequence reads: CASSQYNEQFF. The CDR3 bases are TGTGCCAGCAGCCAGTACAATGAGCAGTTCTTC. V and J are TRBV5-6 and TRBJ2-1, with unresolved D. Germline values: CDR1 SGHDT, CDR2 YYEEEE. Trimming cost V 4 bases and J 4 bases, with 3 bases left between them. The CDR3 consists of 11 residues.

The chain has TRBV14 and TRBJ2-3; 11 bases map to TRBD2. CDR1 is SGHDN, CDR2 FVKESK, per germline. The trim removed 4 bases at V and 7 bases at J, leaving 4 bases unmatched. This CDR3 has 14 residues. CDR3 bases: TGTGCCAGCAGCCTAGCGGGGGGGCTATATACGCAGTATTTT. It specifies CASSLAGGLYTQYF.

The V gene is TRBV7-2, the J gene TRBJ1-2; D is undetermined. The CDR3 consists of 12 residues. Germline CDR1 and CDR2: SGHTA and FQGNSA. Trimming pared 5 bases from V and 11 bases from J, leaving 15 bases between. The CDR3: CASSPDILIYTF. Here the CDR3 DNA reads TGTGCCAGCAGCCCAGACATACTCATTTACACCTTC. Supplemented by reference TRBV7-2 and TRBJ1-2, the full variable domain reads GAGVSQSPSNKVTEKGKDVELRCDPISGHTALYWYRQSLGQGLEFLIYFQGNSAPDKSGLPSDRFSAERTGGSVSTLTIQRTQQEDSAVYLCASSPDILIYTFGSGTRLTVV.